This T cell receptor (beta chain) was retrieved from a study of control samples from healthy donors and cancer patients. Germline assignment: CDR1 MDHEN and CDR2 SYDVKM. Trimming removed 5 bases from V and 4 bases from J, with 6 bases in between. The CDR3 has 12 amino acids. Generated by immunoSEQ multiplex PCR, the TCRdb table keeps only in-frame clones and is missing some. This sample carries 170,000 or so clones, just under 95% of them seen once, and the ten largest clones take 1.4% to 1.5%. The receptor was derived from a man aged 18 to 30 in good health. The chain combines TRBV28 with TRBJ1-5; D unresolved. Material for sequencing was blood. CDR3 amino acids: CASSLQNQPQHF. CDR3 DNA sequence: TGTGCCAGCAGTCTACAGAATCAGCCCCAGCATTTT.